This note documents a single T cell receptor (beta chain) sequence. Antigen: not known. Incorporated into the TCR beta cDNA libraries were unique molecular identifiers, which served to reduce PCR and sequencing biases. TCRdb ran MiXCR on the PCR reads and lists one entry per CDR3 protein. The sample records 550,000 to 700,000 distinct CDR3 sequences, around 47% being singletons. The data stem from a study of post-analysis software for immune sequencing data. Study in general: Included courses were relapsing-remitting and secondary progressive multiple sclerosis; progressive-relapsing multiple sclerosis was also included. Study-wide results and caveats: Roughly five TRBV segments were more frequent in patients than controls; TRBV5-6, TRBV5-1 and TRBV20-1 belonged to this group. Normalized Chao1 diversity was significantly reduced in patients versus controls.

CDR3 length: 15 amino acids. The trim removed 3 bases at V and 1 base at J, leaving 2 bases unmatched. The V call is TRBV12-3 or TRBV12-4, the J call TRBJ2-3, with TRBD2 identical over 9 bases. The clonotype originates from a girl aged 5-17 years with multiple sclerosis. The sample comprised blood. The CDR3 spells CASSFGGGGTDTQYF. CDR3 sequence (DNA): TGTGCCAGCAGTTTCGGCGGGGGGGGCACAGATACGCAGTATTTT.